These 21 T cell receptor beta chains were all obtained from the same sample, sequenced in a study of cytomegalovirus exposure and HLA in healthy donors. It was with 60 Vbeta and 13 Jbeta primers that the PCR ran. Using immunoSEQ multiplex PCR, the repertoire was profiled, and TCRdb retains in-frame clones only, with some absent. Of about 60,000 clones listed, 70% to 85% are singletons. The sequenced sample consisted of PBMCs. These receptors were collected from a man aged 30 to 39 in good health and CMV-seronegative.

The chain has TRBV5-6 and TRBJ2-2, with D perhaps TRBD1 (5 bases). The CDR3 loop spans 13 amino acids. Germline loops: CDR1 SGHDT, CDR2 YYEEEE. Trimming shortened V by 1 base and J by 5 bases, and 6 bases separated the two germline ends. CDR3 nucleotide sequence: TGTGCCAGCAGCTTGAAGGGGACCGGGGAGCTGTTTTTT. Translated, it gives CASSLKGTGELFF.

Remarks on this clone: At one end the junction does not follow the germline gene, possibly because of a read error. The rearrangement joins TRBV5-6 to TRBJ2-1; 11 bases agree with TRBD2. The germline gives CDR1 SGHDT, CDR2 YYEEEE. The CDR3 length is 17 residues. The CDR3 protein is CASSPWTSGPSYNEQLF. The DNA of the CDR3 is TGTGCCAGCAGCCCCTGGACTAGCGGGCCTTCCTACAATGAGCAGCTCTTC.

The chain couples TRBV7-3 to TRBJ2-3, with D unresolved. The CDR3 totals 12 residues. Germline V lookup: CDR1 SGHTA, CDR2 FQGTGA. Trimming shortened V by 5 bases and J by 5 bases, and 8 bases separated the two germline ends. The CDR3 sequence is CASSHSGDTQYF. CDR3 nucleotide sequence: TGTGCCAGCAGCCATTCAGGAGATACGCAGTATTTT.

The V gene is TRBV5-4, the J gene TRBJ2-7, with D possibly matching TRBD1 (5 bases). CDR1 is SGHNT and CDR2 is YYREEE in the germline V gene (reference sequence). V gave up 0 bases and J gave up 1 base, with 5 bases separating them. The CDR3 is made up of 13 amino acids. The CDR3 DNA is TGTGCCAGCAGCTTGGGACAGTCCTACGAGCAGTACTTC. Translation gives CASSLGQSYEQYF.

This clone is a singleton in its sample. The chain couples TRBV10-3 to TRBJ1-1; TRBD1 is a possible D gene (6 bases). Germline-derived CDR1 and CDR2 are ENHRY and SYGVKD. This CDR3 has 17 residues. V was trimmed by 4 bases and J by 10 bases, leaving 28 bases between them. Here the CDR3 DNA reads TGTGCCATCAGTGCCACTCCGGAGGGGGGCGCGGGGGGTACAGCTTTCTTT. Translating gives CAISATPEGGAGGTAFF.

The chain has TRBV6-1 and TRBJ2-7, with 8 bases lining up with TRBD1. This CDR3 region has 14 residues. Germline CDR1 reads MNHNS; CDR2 reads SASEGT. Losses at the gene ends were 2 bases for V and 6 bases for J; bases not matched to a gene: 6. The CDR3 bases are TGTGCCAGCAGTGAACCCTCCGACAGGGGCGAGCAGTACTTC. Translation: CASSEPSDRGEQYF.

This rearrangement joins TRBV28 to TRBJ1-1, with TRBD1 as a possible D gene (5 bases). The CDR3 covers 12 residues. Per the germline V gene, CDR1 is MDHEN and CDR2 is SYDVKM. Trimming removed 4 bases from V and 11 bases from J, with 14 bases in between. The CDR3: CASSSPGGRAFF. CDR3 sequence (DNA): TGTGCCAGCAGTTCCCCCGGGGGTCGGGCTTTCTTT.

The V and J genes are TRBV27 and TRBJ2-5, with D possibly being TRBD1 (5 bases). V lost 5 bases and J 9 bases, leaving 22 bases between the germline ends. The CDR3 runs to 15 residues. Germline loops: CDR1 MNHEY, CDR2 SMNVEV (reference sequence). The DNA of the CDR3 is TGTGCCAGCAGTATTAACCCGGACATTGCTCGGGCCCAGTACTTC. Protein sequence: CASSINPDIARAQYF.

V gene TRBV4-1 combines with J gene TRBJ1-6; D ambiguous. V lost 4 bases, J lost 0 bases, and 16 bases lay in between. The length of the CDR3 is 18 residues. Looked up from germline, CDR1 is MGHRA and CDR2 is YSYEKL. The CDR3 DNA sequence: TGCGCCAGCAGCCCGCGGACTCAACTCAGCTCCTATAATTCACCCCTCCACTTT. This sequence encodes CASSPRTQLSSYNSPLHF.

The chain couples TRBV27 to TRBJ2-1; TRBD2 matches 10 bases. The V gene's germline CDR1 is MNHEY and CDR2 SMNVEV (reference sequence). The CDR3 extends over 15 amino acids. The V segment lost 1 base and the J segment 5 bases; nucleotides outside the gene matches: 2. Here the CDR3 DNA reads TGTGCCAGCAGTTTATTCCTAGCGGGGGACAATGAGCAGTTCTTC. This translates into CASSLFLAGDNEQFF.

On this clone itself: Since the CDR3 does not end with the conserved phenylalanine or tryptophan, this likely comes from a read error. It is unclear where the CDR3 begins or ends on the DNA, so no DNA is shown, and the CDR3 is as TCRdb lists it. The genes are TRBV7-3 and TRBJ1-2. CDR1 and CDR2 (germline): SGHTA, FQGTGA. The CDR3 adds up to 9 amino acids, both ends counted. This CDR3 reads CASSPGAGV.

The rearrangement uses TRBV6-1 and TRBJ1-1; 8 bases map to TRBD1. The germline CDR1 and CDR2 sequences are MNHNS and SASEGT. The V and J ends lost 7 bases and 8 bases, in that order; junction bases with no gene match: 6. The CDR3 contains 12 residues. For the CDR3, the DNA is TGTGCCAGCACCTATAGGGACAGGGAAGCTTTCTTT. This translates into CASTYRDREAFF.

V and J are TRBV5-1 and TRBJ2-7; TRBD1 matches 11 bases. The CDR3 covers 14 residues. Trimming took 4 bases from V and 6 from J; bases not matched to a gene: 6. Germline V lookup: CDR1 SGHRS, CDR2 YFSETQ. CDR3 loop: CASSQGQGASEQYF. The DNA of the CDR3 is TGCGCCAGCAGCCAAGGACAGGGGGCGAGCGAGCAGTACTTC.

The gene calls are TRBV27 and TRBJ1-5; D is unresolved. V shed 3 bases and J shed 9 bases, with 12 bases lying between them. Germline V CDR1 and CDR2: MNHEY, SMNVEV (reference sequence). The CDR3 is 13 amino acids. CDR3 DNA sequence: TGTGCCAGCAGTTTGTCGGGGTTTGGGCCCCAGCATTTT. Translation: CASSLSGFGPQHF.

The chain has TRBV7-2 and TRBJ1-5; D ambiguous. The germline V gene has CDR1 SGHTA and CDR2 FQGNSA. The CDR3 has 13 amino acids. The ends were cut back, 5 bases at V and 7 bases at J, with 12 bases in the middle. CDR3 sequence: CASSNRVRQPQHF. CDR3 in DNA: TGTGCCAGCAGCAACCGGGTAAGGCAGCCCCAGCATTTT.

V and J are TRBV6-5 and TRBJ2-5, with TRBD2 matching 9 bases. The CDR3 covers 15 residues. The V gene end was trimmed by 7 bases and the J gene end by 3 bases; junction bases not matched to a gene: 9. Germline V gene lookup returns CDR1 MNHEY and CDR2 SVGAGI. Here the CDR3 DNA reads TGTGCCAGCAAATGGGCTAGCGGGGCAGAAGAGACCCAGTACTTC. Protein: CASKWASGAEETQYF.

V usage is TRBV9 and J usage is TRBJ2-5; TRBD1 matches 9 bases. The trim removed 4 bases at V and 4 bases at J, leaving 11 bases unmatched. The germline CDR1 and CDR2 sequences are SGDLS and YYNGEE. The CDR3 runs 16 residues. The CDR3 loop reads CASSPAPTGGRETQYF. The CDR3 bases are TGTGCCAGCAGCCCCGCCCCGACAGGGGGAAGAGAGACCCAGTACTTC.

This clone was seen more than once but under ten times. The chain employs TRBV7-9 and TRBJ1-2; possible D gene TRBD1, 5 bases. Germline CDR1 is SEHNR and CDR2 is FQNEAQ (reference sequence). V gave up 3 bases and J gave up 3 bases, with 14 bases separating them. This CDR3 region has 15 residues. CDR3 DNA: TGTGCCAGCAGCTTTGGAGGGGCGTTGTACTATGGCTACACCTTC. This encodes CASSFGGALYYGYTF.

This clone was seen a single time. This chain joins TRBV18 and TRBJ2-5, with a tentative D call TRBD1 (5 bases). Germline lookup yields CDR1 KGHSH and CDR2 LQKENI. Trimming left V 3 bases short and J 2 bases short, with 10 bases between. The CDR3 totals 14 residues. CDR3 residues: CASSPDTRQETQYF. The CDR3 DNA is TGTGCCAGCTCACCGGACACCCGACAAGAGACCCAGTACTTC.

The chain has TRBV30 and TRBJ1-5; a weak D match, TRBD1 (6 bases). Germline lookup yields CDR1 GTSNPN and CDR2 SVGIG (reference sequence). The length of the CDR3 is 13 residues. Between the trimmed V and J ends, which lost 1 base and 6 bases, there was a span of 10 bases. The CDR3 coding sequence is TGTGCCTGGAGTGCAGGGGAGAGTCAGCCCCAGCATTTT. This encodes CAWSAGESQPQHF.

This chain uses TRBV2 with TRBJ1-1; the D gene is possibly TRBD1 (5 bases). V lost 9 bases, J lost 1 base, and 9 bases lay in between. CDR1 and CDR2 (germline): SNHLY, FYNNEI. The CDR3 is 12 residues long. CDR3 protein: CASQTANTEAFF. The CDR3 nucleotides read TGTGCCAGTCAGACAGCGAACACTGAAGCTTTCTTT.